The 7 T cell receptor beta chains listed next were all sequenced from one sample in a study of molecular identifiers for immune sequencing clone quantification. One entry per CDR3 protein results from TCRdb running MiXCR on the PCR reads. Among more than 70,000 distinct CDR3 sequences listed, 21% were seen once. The specimen was naive CD8+ T cells from blood, with Jurkat cell RNA spiked in. Specified subset: FACS-sorted CD8+CD4-CCR7+CD45RA+ naive T cells. These receptors were taken from a human donor in good health. Some libraries in this study had Jurkat cell RNA spiked in.

The chain carries TRBV28 and TRBJ2-1, with 8 bases fitting TRBD1. CDR3 size: 16 residues. V lost 5 bases, J lost 7 bases, and 13 bases stayed unmatched. Germline V gene sequence: CDR1 MDHEN, CDR2 SYDVKM. The CDR3 DNA sequence: TGTGCCAGCAGTCAACATCCAGGACAGGGCAATAATGAGCAGTTCTTC. Its protein is CASSQHPGQGNNEQFF.

This rearrangement joins TRBV4-1 to TRBJ2-7, with D possibly being TRBD1 (6 bases). The CDR3 spans 14 residues. With 2 bases removed from V and 3 bases from J, the gap between germline ends came to 11 bases. Per germline, CDR1 MGHRA and CDR2 YSYEKL. The CDR3 sequence: CASSQYRDNYEQYF. The CDR3 nucleotides read TGCGCCAGCAGCCAATACCGGGACAACTACGAGCAGTACTTC.

The chain couples TRBV7-3 to TRBJ2-3; no reliable D call. The germline V gene has CDR1 SGHTA and CDR2 FQGTGA. The CDR3 totals 13 residues. V was pared by 1 base and J by 4 bases, with 6 bases between. For the CDR3, the DNA is TGTGCCAGCAGCTTAAGGGTTTCAGATACGCAGTATTTT. It is translated as CASSLRVSDTQYF.

Worth noting for this clonotype: Given a much more abundant clone one base away, this may be a read error. The chain couples TRBV19 to TRBJ2-6, with D tentatively TRBD1 (5 bases). CDR1 and CDR2 (germline): LNHDA, SQIVND (reference sequence). There are 14 residues in the CDR3. CDR3 DNA: TGTGCCAGTAGTACTTACTCTGGGGCCAACGCCCTGACTTTC. Encoded protein: CASSTYSGANALTF.

This clonotype was seen once. The conserved final phenylalanine or tryptophan is absent from the CDR3, which likely points to a read error. This sequence joins TRBV28 and TRBJ1-5; the match to TRBD1 covers 9 bases. This CDR3 has 15 residues. The ends lost 4 bases at V and 7 bases at J; junction bases unmatched: 8. CDR1 is MDHEN, CDR2 SYDVKM, per germline. The CDR3 region has the DNA TGTGCCAGCAGTTCAATTGGGGACAGGGAACAGCCCCAGCATCTT. Protein sequence: CASSSIGDREQPQHL.

V and J are TRBV2 and TRBJ2-1, with D tentatively TRBD1 (6 bases). CDR3 length equals 16 residues. Germline CDR1 and CDR2: SNHLY and FYNNEI. The V and J ends lost 1 base and 5 bases respectively, with 15 bases between them. The CDR3 region is CASSEVQGIANNEQFF. The CDR3 region has the DNA TGTGCCAGCAGTGAAGTTCAGGGGATAGCCAACAATGAGCAGTTCTTC.

A remark on this clonotype: Being one base from a much bigger clone, this may be a read error. This chain connects TRBV5-3 to TRBJ2-2; a weak D match, TRBD1 (6 bases). TRBV5-3 is an open reading frame, and its role is uncertain. CDR3 length equals 12 residues. In nucleotides, the CDR3 is TGCGGGGTGGGGACAAACACCGGGGAGCTGTTTTTT. It yields the protein CGVGTNTGELFF.